Given below is one TCR beta chain in context. The second PCR ran roughly 6 to 12 cycles with a sample-barcoded 5' primer and J-beta primers. Each cDNA molecule was tagged by a template-switch adaptor that had 12 random nucleotides. Each CDR3 protein is one row after TCRdb ran MiXCR on the 5' RACE reads. The table includes hundreds of thousands of distinct CDR3 sequences, about 30% detected once. The data originate from a study of blood T cells in healthy people across ages. The receptor was derived from a woman of 80 years or more in good health. The specimen sequenced was blood.

CDR3 residues: CASSEGTVEQFF. The CDR3 DNA follows: TGCGCCAGCAGTGAGGGGACGGTTGAGCAGTTCTTC. The chain uses TRBV5-1 and TRBJ2-1; D is perhaps TRBD1 or TRBD2 (5 bases each). The CDR3 contains 12 residues. CDR1 SGHRS and CDR2 YFSETQ come from the germline V gene. Trimming removed 5 bases from V and 9 bases from J, with 12 bases in between.